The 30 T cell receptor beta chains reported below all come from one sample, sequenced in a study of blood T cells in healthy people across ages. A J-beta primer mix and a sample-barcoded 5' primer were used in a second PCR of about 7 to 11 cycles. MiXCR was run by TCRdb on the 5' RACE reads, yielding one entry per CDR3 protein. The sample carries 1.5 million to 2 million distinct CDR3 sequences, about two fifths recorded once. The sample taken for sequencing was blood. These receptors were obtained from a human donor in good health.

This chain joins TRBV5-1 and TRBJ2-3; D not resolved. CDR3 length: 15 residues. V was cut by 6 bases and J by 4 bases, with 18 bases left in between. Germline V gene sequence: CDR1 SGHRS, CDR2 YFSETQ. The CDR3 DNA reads TGCGCCAGCAAGCTTTCGACTGGATACGCAGATACGCAGTATTTT. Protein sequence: CASKLSTGYADTQYF.

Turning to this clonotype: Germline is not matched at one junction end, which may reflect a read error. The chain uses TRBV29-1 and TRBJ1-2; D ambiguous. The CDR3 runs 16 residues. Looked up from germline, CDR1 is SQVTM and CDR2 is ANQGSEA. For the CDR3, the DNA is TGCAGCGTTGAGGTGTTGGCAACCGGGCCGTCTTATGACTACACCTTC. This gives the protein CSVEVLATGPSYDYTF.

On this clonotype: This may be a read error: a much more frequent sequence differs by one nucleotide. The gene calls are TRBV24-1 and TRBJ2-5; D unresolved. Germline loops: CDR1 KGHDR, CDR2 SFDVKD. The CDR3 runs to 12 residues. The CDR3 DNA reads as TGTGCCGCCAGTGATTTGCAGGAGACCCAGTACTTC. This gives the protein CAASDLQETQYF.

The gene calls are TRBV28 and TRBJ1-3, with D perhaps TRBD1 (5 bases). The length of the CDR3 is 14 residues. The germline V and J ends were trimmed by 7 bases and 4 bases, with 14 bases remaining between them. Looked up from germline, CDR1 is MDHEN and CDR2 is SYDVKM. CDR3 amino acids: CASTTGGVGNTIYF. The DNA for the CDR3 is TGTGCCAGCACCACTGGGGGGGTGGGAAACACCATATATTTT.

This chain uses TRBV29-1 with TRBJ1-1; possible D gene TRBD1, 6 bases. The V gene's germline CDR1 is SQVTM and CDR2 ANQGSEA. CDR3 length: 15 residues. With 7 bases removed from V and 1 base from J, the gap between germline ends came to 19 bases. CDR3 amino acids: CSANTFRDKNTEAFF. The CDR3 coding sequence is TGCAGCGCCAATACCTTTAGGGACAAGAACACTGAAGCTTTCTTT.

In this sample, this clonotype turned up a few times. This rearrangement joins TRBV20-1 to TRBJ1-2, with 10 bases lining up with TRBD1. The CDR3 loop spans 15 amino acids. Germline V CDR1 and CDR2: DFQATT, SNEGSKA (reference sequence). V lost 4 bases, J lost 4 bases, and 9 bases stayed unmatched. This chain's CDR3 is CSAIPGQGYSYGYTF. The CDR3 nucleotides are TGCAGTGCTATCCCGGGACAGGGGTATTCCTATGGCTACACCTTC.

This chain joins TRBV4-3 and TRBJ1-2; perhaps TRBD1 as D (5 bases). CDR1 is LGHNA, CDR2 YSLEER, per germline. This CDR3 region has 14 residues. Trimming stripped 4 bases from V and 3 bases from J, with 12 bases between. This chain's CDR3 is CASSREDSDYGYTF. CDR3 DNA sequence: TGCGCCAGCAGCCGGGAAGACAGTGACTATGGCTACACCTTC.

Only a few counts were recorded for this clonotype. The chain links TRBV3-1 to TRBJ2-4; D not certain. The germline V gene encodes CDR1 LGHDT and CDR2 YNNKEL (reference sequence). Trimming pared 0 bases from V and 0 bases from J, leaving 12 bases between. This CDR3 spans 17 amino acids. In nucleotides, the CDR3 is TGTGCCAGCAGCCAAGATCTGGGTAACGGAGCCAAAAACATTCAGTACTTC. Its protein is CASSQDLGNGAKNIQYF. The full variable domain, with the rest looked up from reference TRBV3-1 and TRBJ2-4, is DTAVSQTPKYLVTQMGNDKSIKCEQNLGHDTMYWYKQDSKKFLKIMFSYNNKELIINETVPNRFSPKSPDKAHLNLHINSLELGDSAVYFCASSQDLGNGAKNIQYFGAGTRLSVL.

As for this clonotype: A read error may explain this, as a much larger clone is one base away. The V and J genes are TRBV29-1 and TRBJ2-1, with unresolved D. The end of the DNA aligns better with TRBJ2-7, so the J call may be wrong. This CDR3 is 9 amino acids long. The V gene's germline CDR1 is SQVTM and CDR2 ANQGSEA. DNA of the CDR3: TGCAGCGTTGGGAATGAGCAGTACTTC. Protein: CSVGNEQYF.

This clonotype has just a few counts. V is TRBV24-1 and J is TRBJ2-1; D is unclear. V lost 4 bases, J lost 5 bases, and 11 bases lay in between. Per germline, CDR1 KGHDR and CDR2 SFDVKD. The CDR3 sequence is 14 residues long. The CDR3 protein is CATSDPRTDNEQFF. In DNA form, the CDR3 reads TGTGCCACCAGTGACCCGAGGACGGACAATGAGCAGTTCTTC.

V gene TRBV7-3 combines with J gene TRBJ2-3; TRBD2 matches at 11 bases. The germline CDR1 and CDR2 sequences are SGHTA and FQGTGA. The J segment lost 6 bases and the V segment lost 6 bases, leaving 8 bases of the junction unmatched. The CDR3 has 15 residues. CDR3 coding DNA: TGTGCCAGCAGTGGTAGCGGGGGGGCAACGGATACGCAGTATTTT. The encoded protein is CASSGSGGATDTQYF.

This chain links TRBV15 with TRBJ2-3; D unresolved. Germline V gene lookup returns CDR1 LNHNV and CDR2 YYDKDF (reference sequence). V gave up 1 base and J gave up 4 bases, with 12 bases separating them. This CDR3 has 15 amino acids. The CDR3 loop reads CATSRGRVFPDTQYF. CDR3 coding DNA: TGTGCCACCAGCAGAGGACGGGTTTTCCCAGATACGCAGTATTTT. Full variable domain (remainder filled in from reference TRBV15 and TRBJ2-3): DAMVIQNPRYQVTQFGKPVTLSCSQTLNHNVMYWYQQKSSQAPKLLFHYYDKDFNNEADTPDNFQSRRPNTSFCFLDIRSPGLGDTAMYLCATSRGRVFPDTQYFGPGTRLTVL.

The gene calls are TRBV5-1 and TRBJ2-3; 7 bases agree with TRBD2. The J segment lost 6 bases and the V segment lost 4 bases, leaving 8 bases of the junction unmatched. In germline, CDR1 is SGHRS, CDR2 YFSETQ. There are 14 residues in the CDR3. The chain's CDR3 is CASSPRWGGDTQYF. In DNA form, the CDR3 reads TGCGCCAGCAGCCCCCGGTGGGGGGGGGATACGCAGTATTTT.

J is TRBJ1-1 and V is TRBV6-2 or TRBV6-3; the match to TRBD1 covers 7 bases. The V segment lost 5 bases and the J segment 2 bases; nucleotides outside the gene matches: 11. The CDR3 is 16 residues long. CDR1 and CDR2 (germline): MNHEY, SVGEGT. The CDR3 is CASSPHHRGGNTEAFF. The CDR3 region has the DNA TGTGCCAGCAGTCCTCACCACAGGGGTGGAAACACTGAAGCTTTCTTT.

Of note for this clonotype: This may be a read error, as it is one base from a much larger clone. The CDR3 nucleotides are TGCAGCGTTTGGGGGCAAGAGGGCTACGAGCAGTACTTC. Translated: CSVWGQEGYEQYF. The chain carries TRBV29-1 and TRBJ2-7; D is perhaps TRBD1 (6 bases). From germline, CDR1 is SQVTM and CDR2 ANQGSEA. The CDR3 covers 13 residues. V was pared by 5 bases and J by 3 bases, with 14 bases between.

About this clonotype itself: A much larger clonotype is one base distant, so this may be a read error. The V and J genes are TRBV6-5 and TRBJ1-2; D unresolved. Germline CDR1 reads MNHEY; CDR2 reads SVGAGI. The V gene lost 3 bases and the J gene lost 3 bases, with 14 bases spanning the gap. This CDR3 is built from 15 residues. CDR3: CASSYRLDPDYGYTF. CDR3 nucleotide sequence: TGTGCCAGCAGTTATCGCTTGGATCCTGACTATGGCTACACCTTC.

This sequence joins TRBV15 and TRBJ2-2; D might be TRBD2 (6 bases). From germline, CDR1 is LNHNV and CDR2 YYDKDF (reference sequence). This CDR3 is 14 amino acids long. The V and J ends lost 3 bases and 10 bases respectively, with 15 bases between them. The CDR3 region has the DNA TGTGCCACCAGCAGGTTGGGGTCTAGCGCGGAGCTGTTTTTT. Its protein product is CATSRLGSSAELFF.

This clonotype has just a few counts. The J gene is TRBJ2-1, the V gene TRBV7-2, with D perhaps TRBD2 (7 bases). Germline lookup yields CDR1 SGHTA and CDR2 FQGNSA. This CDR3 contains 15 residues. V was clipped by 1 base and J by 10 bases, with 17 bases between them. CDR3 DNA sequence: TGTGCCAGCAGCTTAGAGGGGAGGGGGGTTGGAGAGCAGTTCTTC. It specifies CASSLEGRGVGEQFF.

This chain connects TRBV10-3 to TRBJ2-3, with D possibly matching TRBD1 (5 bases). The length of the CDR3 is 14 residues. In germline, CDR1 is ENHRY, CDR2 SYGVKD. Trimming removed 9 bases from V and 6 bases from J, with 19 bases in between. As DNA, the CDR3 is TGTGCCATTTACGACCCAAGGGGATCGGATACGCAGTATTTT. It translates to CAIYDPRGSDTQYF.

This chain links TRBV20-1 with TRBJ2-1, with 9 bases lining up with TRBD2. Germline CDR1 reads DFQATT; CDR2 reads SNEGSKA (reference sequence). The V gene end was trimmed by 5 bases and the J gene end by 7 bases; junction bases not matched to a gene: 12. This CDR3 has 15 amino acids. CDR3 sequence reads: CSAAAPGLAGNEQFF. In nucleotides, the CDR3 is TGCAGTGCTGCTGCTCCGGGACTAGCCGGGAATGAGCAGTTCTTC.

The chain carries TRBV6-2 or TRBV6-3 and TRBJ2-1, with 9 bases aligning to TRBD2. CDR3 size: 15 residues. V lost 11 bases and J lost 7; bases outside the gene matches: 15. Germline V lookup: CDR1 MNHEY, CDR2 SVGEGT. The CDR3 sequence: CAGHSGGFEGNEQFF. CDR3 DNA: TGTGCCGGCCATAGCGGGGGATTCGAGGGGAATGAGCAGTTCTTC.

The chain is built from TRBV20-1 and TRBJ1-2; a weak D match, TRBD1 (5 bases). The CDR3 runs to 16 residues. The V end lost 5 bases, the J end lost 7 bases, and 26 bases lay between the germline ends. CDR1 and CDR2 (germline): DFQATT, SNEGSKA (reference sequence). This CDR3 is CSAGPTQGRLDGGYTF. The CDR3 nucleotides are TGCAGTGCTGGGCCGACTCAGGGAAGACTAGACGGTGGCTACACCTTC.

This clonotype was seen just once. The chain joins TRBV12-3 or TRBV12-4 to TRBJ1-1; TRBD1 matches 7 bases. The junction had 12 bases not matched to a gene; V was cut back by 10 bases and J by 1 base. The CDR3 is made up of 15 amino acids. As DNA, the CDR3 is TGTGCCACCTTGAGGAGACAGGGAAGGAACACTGAAGCTTTCTTT. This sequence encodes CATLRRQGRNTEAFF.

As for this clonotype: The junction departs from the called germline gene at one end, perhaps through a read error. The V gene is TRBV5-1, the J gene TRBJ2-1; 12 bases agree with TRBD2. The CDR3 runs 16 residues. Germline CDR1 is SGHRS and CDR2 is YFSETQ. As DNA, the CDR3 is TGCGTCAGCAGCTTGCGGACTAGCGGGGAATACAATGAGCAGTTCTTC. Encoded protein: CVSSLRTSGEYNEQFF.

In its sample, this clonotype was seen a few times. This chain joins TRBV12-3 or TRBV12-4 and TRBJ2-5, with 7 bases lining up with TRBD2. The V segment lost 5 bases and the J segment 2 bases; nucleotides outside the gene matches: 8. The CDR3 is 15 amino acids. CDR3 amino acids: CASSLLGSGQETQYF. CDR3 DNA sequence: TGTGCCAGCAGTCTCCTAGGTAGCGGGCAAGAGACCCAGTACTTC.

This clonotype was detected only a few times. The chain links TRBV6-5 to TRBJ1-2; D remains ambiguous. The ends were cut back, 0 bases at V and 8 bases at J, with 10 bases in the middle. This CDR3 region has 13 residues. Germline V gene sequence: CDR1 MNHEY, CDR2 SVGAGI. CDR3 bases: TGTGCCAGCAGTTACTCGGACGGGAGGGGCTACACCTTC. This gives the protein CASSYSDGRGYTF.

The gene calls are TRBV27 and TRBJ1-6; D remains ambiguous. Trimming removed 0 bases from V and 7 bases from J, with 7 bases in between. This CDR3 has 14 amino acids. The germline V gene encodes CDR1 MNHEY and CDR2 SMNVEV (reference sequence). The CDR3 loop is CASSLSKSNSPLHF. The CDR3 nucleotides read TGTGCCAGCAGTTTATCTAAGTCGAATTCACCCCTCCACTTT.

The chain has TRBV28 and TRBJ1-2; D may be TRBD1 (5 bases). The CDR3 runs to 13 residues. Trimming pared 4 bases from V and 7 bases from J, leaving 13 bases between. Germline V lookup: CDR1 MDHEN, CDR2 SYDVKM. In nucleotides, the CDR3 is TGTGCCAGCAGTTCCACTGGGGCGCGTGGCTACACCTTC. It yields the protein CASSSTGARGYTF.

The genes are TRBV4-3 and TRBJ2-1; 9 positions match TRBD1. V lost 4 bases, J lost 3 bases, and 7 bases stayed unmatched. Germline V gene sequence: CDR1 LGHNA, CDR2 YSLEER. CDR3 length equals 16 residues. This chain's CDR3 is CASSRARGQGYNEQFF. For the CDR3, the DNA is TGCGCCAGCAGCCGGGCCCGGGGACAGGGCTACAATGAGCAGTTCTTC.

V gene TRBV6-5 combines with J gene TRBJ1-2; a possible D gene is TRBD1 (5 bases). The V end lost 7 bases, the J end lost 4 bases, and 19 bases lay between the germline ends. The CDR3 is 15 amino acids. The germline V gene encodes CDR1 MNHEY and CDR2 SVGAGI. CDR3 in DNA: TGTGCCAGCACTCGGGCCCCAGACAGCGTCTATGGCTACACCTTC. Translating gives CASTRAPDSVYGYTF.